This section outlines one T cell receptor (beta chain) sequence together with its context. Its target is unknown. Germline values: CDR1 MNHEY, CDR2 SVGAGI. The V end was cut by 2 bases, the J end by 1 base, with 5 bases between. This CDR3 is 14 amino acids long. When the RNA was reverse transcribed, random hexamers were used with an input of about 0.45 to 1 ug. One entry per CDR3 protein, called by TCRdb with MiXCR from the immunoSEQ multiplex PCR reads. The sample lists around 170,000 distinct CDR3 sequences; 95% were seen once. The data belong to a study of CD8 T cells in Susac syndrome. Turning to the study itself: The Susac syndrome patients that were sequenced included about six with active disease and roughly 8 in remission.

Whole-study results and caveats: The study recognized that the number of individuals in its TCR sequencing and HLA analysis was relatively small.

V gene TRBV6-5 combines with J gene TRBJ2-2, with a weak D call TRBD2 (5 bases). Sequenced material: CD8+ T cells from PBMCs. The sequence came from a human donor with Susac syndrome. This CDR3 is CASSYGGNTGELFF. CDR3 nucleotide sequence: TGTGCCAGCAGTTACGGAGGGAACACCGGGGAGCTGTTTTTT.